Presented here are 17 T cell receptor beta chains from one specimen sequenced in a study of T cell responses to AZD1222 COVID-19 vaccine. TCRdb's table, derived via immunoSEQ multiplex PCR, lists solely in-frame clones and lacks some. This sample has 120,000 or so clones, with 85% to 90% found just once. The specimen was peripheral blood, collected on day 0 of AZD1222 vaccination. The receptors here all came from an adult in good health.

CDR3 protein: CASSPAVMIPDTQYF. CDR3 DNA: TGTGCCAGCAGCCCCGCAGTAATGATTCCAGATACGCAGTATTTT. V is TRBV7-2 and J is TRBJ2-3; D is uncertain. The V gene lost 5 bases and the J gene lost 4 bases, with 16 bases spanning the gap. Germline values: CDR1 SGHTA, CDR2 FQGNSA. CDR3 length: 15 residues.

This chain joins TRBV7-2 and TRBJ2-1; no reliable D call. CDR1 and CDR2 from the germline V gene are SGHTA and FQGNSA. CDR3 size: 15 residues. Trimming removed 1 base from V and 0 bases from J, with 7 bases in between. This chain's CDR3 is CASSLVASSYNEQFF. DNA of the CDR3: TGTGCCAGCAGCTTAGTTGCTAGCTCCTACAATGAGCAGTTCTTC.

The chain uses TRBV11-2 and TRBJ1-2, with a weak D call TRBD1 (6 bases). The CDR3 loop spans 15 amino acids. Trimming stripped 3 bases from V and 6 bases from J, with 17 bases between. Germline loops: CDR1 SGHAT, CDR2 FQNNGV. CDR3 in amino acids: CASSLGQTYPDGYTF. CDR3 nucleotides: TGTGCCAGCAGCTTGGGACAAACCTATCCGGATGGCTACACCTTC.

This chain links TRBV12-5 with TRBJ2-5, with D maybe TRBD2 (5 bases). The V end was cut by 1 base, the J end by 5 bases, with 5 bases between. The CDR3 is 12 amino acids. CDR1 and CDR2 from the germline V gene are LGHNT and FRNRAP. CDR3 sequence: CASGLGEETQYF. The CDR3 DNA follows: TGTGCTAGTGGTTTGGGGGAGGAGACCCAGTACTTC.

The count of this clone is one. The rearrangement joins TRBV11-2 to TRBJ1-3; D is possibly TRBD1 (6 bases). V lost 6 bases and J 2 bases, leaving 17 bases between the germline ends. Germline lookup yields CDR1 SGHAT and CDR2 FQNNGV. The CDR3 contains 16 residues. DNA for the CDR3: TGTGCCAGCAGGAAAATCACAGGGAGAACTGGAAACACCATATATTTT. Translation gives CASRKITGRTGNTIYF.

The chain couples TRBV5-1 to TRBJ2-1; the D gene could be TRBD1 or TRBD2 (5 bases each). Germline-derived CDR1 and CDR2 are SGHRS and YFSETQ. V was pared by 4 bases and J by 6 bases, with 14 bases between. This CDR3 is built from 14 residues. The DNA of the CDR3 is TGCGCCAGCAGCCAAGGGACGGGCTCCAATGAGCAGTTCTTC. Its protein product is CASSQGTGSNEQFF.

This chain connects TRBV7-3 to TRBJ1-1; no clear D gene. CDR1 and CDR2 (germline): SGHTA, FQGTGA. This CDR3 has 16 amino acids. V lost 5 bases, J lost 2 bases, and 18 bases lay in between. The CDR3 protein is CASSQIPARSNTEAFF. The CDR3 region has the DNA TGTGCCAGCAGCCAAATCCCGGCCAGGTCCAACACTGAAGCTTTCTTT.

The gene calls are TRBV7-3 and TRBJ1-1; no reliable D call. V was shortened by 0 bases and J by 7 bases, with 12 bases between the two germline ends. Germline V gene sequence: CDR1 SGHTA, CDR2 FQGTGA. The CDR3 extends over 14 amino acids. CDR3 loop: CASSLTFGSGEAFF. The DNA of the CDR3 is TGTGCCAGCAGCTTAACGTTCGGTTCCGGTGAAGCTTTCTTT.

This clone was picked up one time. The chain couples TRBV18 to TRBJ2-1, with 7 bases matching TRBD2. V shed 2 bases and J 4 bases; nucleotides not matched to a gene: 5. This CDR3 spans 15 amino acids. Germline V gene data show CDR1 as KGHSH and CDR2 as LQKENI. The CDR3 reads CASSPGAGVYNEQFF. In DNA form, the CDR3 reads TGTGCCAGCTCACCAGGGGCGGGGGTTTACAATGAGCAGTTCTTC. The entire variable domain, with the rest obtained from reference TRBV18 and TRBJ2-1, is as follows: NAGVMQNPRHLVRRRGQEARLRCSPMKGHSHVYWYRQLPEEGLKFMVYLQKENIIDESGMPKERFSAEFPKEGPSILRIQQVVRGDSAAYFCASSPGAGVYNEQFFGPGTRLTVL.

The J gene is TRBJ2-7, the V gene TRBV5-1, with 8 positions matching TRBD2. CDR3 length equals 15 residues. With 2 bases clipped from V and 5 bases from J, the junction kept 9 bases outside the gene matches. In germline, CDR1 is SGHRS, CDR2 YFSETQ. The CDR3 region has the DNA TGCGCCAGCAGCTTAGTAAGCGGGAGTTTCGACGAGCAGTACTTC. Its protein is CASSLVSGSFDEQYF.

The chain combines TRBV4-1 with TRBJ2-7; the D call may be TRBD1 or TRBD2 (5 bases each). This CDR3 is built from 13 residues. Trimming removed 0 bases from V and 9 bases from J, with 12 bases in between. Per the germline V gene, CDR1 is MGHRA and CDR2 is YSYEKL. The CDR3 sequence: CASSQEERDGQYF. The CDR3 nucleotides read TGCGCCAGCAGCCAAGAGGAGAGGGACGGGCAGTACTTC.

This chain joins TRBV7-2 and TRBJ1-1, with D tentatively TRBD1 (5 bases). The CDR3 contains 13 residues. Looked up from germline, CDR1 is SGHTA and CDR2 is FQGNSA. With 0 bases removed from V and 11 bases from J, the gap between germline ends came to 13 bases. The CDR3 sequence: CASSLAEKGKAFF. The CDR3 DNA reads as TGTGCCAGCAGCTTAGCCGAAAAGGGGAAGGCTTTCTTT.

The J gene is TRBJ1-2, the V gene TRBV5-4; D might be TRBD1 (5 bases). Germline V CDR1 and CDR2: SGHNT, YYREEE (reference sequence). V shed 2 bases and J shed 0 bases, with 14 bases lying between them. The CDR3 covers 16 residues. This CDR3 is CASSFGAGTANYGYTF. The CDR3 region has the DNA TGTGCCAGCAGCTTTGGGGCAGGAACAGCTAACTATGGCTACACCTTC. The variable domain in full, with the rest retrieved from reference TRBV5-4 and TRBJ1-2, is ETGVTQSPTHLIKTRGQQVTLRCSSQSGHNTVSWYQQALGQGPQFIFQYYREEENGRGNFPPRFSGLQFPNYSSELNVNALELDDSALYLCASSFGAGTANYGYTFGSGTRLTVV.

The J gene is TRBJ1-2, the V gene TRBV30; a weak D match, TRBD1 (5 bases). V shed 2 bases and J shed 10 bases, with 14 bases lying between them. Germline-derived CDR1 and CDR2 are GTSNPN and SVGIG (reference sequence). CDR3 length: 12 amino acids. CDR3 DNA sequence: TGTGCCTGGAGTATCGGGGACGGGCACTACACCTTC. Translation gives CAWSIGDGHYTF.

This clone was counted only a few times. This chain uses TRBV7-3 with TRBJ1-1; a possible D gene is TRBD1 (5 bases). The CDR3 runs to 14 residues. V was clipped by 6 bases and J by 1 base, with 12 bases between them. Per the germline V gene, CDR1 is SGHTA and CDR2 is FQGTGA. The CDR3, as DNA: TGTGCCAGCAGACCCCCTGGGGCGAACACTGAAGCTTTCTTT. This sequence encodes CASRPPGANTEAFF.

This clone was observed once. The chain couples TRBV12-3 or TRBV12-4 to TRBJ2-5; D call uncertain. The CDR3 loop spans 12 amino acids. V dropped 7 bases and J dropped 1 base, with 7 bases sitting between them. The chain's CDR3 is CASTGFQETQYF. CDR3 DNA sequence: TGTGCCAGCACTGGATTCCAAGAGACCCAGTACTTC.

This chain connects TRBV25-1 to TRBJ2-5, with D tentatively TRBD1 or TRBD2 (5 bases each). V was shortened by 5 bases and J by 1 base, with 14 bases between the two germline ends. Germline CDR1 is MGHDK and CDR2 is SYGVNS. The CDR3 length is 15 residues. The CDR3 is CASSIPSGTQETQYF. For the CDR3, the DNA is TGTGCCAGCAGTATCCCTTCTGGGACCCAAGAGACCCAGTACTTC.